What follows are 14 T cell receptor beta chains derived from one specimen sequenced in a study of radiotherapy plus CTLA-4 blockade in lung cancer. Repertoires were generated with immunoSEQ multiplex PCR, while TCRdb's copy carries only in-frame clones and drops some. This sample has fewer than 150,000 clones, with about 83% found just once. This material consisted of peripheral blood, taken from a patient treated with radiotherapy plus ipilimumab. These receptors all come from a human donor with non-small cell lung cancer who had a partial response to radiotherapy plus ipilimumab.

This clone has just a few counts. V gene TRBV7-6 combines with J gene TRBJ1-4; the D gene is possibly TRBD1 (5 bases). The germline CDR1 and CDR2 sequences are SGHVS and FNYEAQ. The CDR3 extends over 17 amino acids. The V end was cut by 0 bases, the J end by 2 bases, with 13 bases between. The chain's CDR3 is CASSLAGGVRTNEKLFF. CDR3 nucleotides: TGTGCCAGCAGCTTAGCCGGGGGGGTTCGGACTAATGAAAAACTGTTTTTT.

This clone was seen just once. The rearrangement joins TRBV6-5 to TRBJ1-2; no clear D. In germline, CDR1 is MNHEY, CDR2 SVGAGI. This CDR3 is 15 amino acids long. V lost 2 bases, J lost 6 bases, and 16 bases lay in between. CDR3 sequence: CASSYRPSSTNGYTF. The CDR3, as DNA: TGTGCCAGCAGTTACCGCCCTAGTAGCACCAATGGCTACACCTTC.

The chain joins TRBV28 to TRBJ2-7, with 9 nucleotides matching TRBD1. This CDR3 spans 15 amino acids. Germline V gives CDR1 MDHEN, CDR2 SYDVKM. The trim removed 6 bases at V and 7 bases at J, leaving 13 bases unmatched. The CDR3 DNA sequence: TGTGCCAGCAGCCCATTAGACAGGGGGACTCCTGAGCAGTACGTC. Translating it yields CASSPLDRGTPEQYV.

The V gene is TRBV19, the J gene TRBJ1-5; no definite D call. From germline, CDR1 is LNHDA and CDR2 SQIVND (reference sequence). CDR3 length equals 14 residues. The V and J ends lost 3 bases and 0 bases respectively, with 6 bases between them. CDR3: CASSIPVSNQPQHF. CDR3 DNA sequence: TGTGCCAGTAGTATCCCGGTTAGCAATCAGCCCCAGCATTTT.

This clone was observed a handful of times. J is TRBJ2-7 and V is TRBV18, with TRBD1 identical over 7 bases. Germline-derived CDR1 and CDR2 are KGHSH and LQKENI. Unmatched junction bases numbered 2, after V lost 4 bases and J lost 2 bases. The length of the CDR3 is 13 residues. The CDR3 here is CASSLGTAYEQYV. The CDR3 DNA sequence: TGTGCCAGCTCACTTGGGACAGCCTACGAGCAGTACGTC.

The rearrangement joins TRBV5-1 to TRBJ1-2; possible D gene TRBD1, 6 bases. V lost 0 bases and J lost 8, with 17 bases in between. Germline loops: CDR1 SGHRS, CDR2 YFSETQ. This CDR3 region has 15 residues. CDR3 loop: CASSLEPTGSEGYTF. CDR3 coding DNA: TGCGCCAGCAGCTTGGAGCCAACAGGGTCGGAAGGCTACACCTTC.

This clone has only one observation. This chain connects TRBV19 to TRBJ2-7; 7 positions match TRBD1. This CDR3 is built from 15 residues. Germline V gene data show CDR1 as LNHDA and CDR2 as SQIVND (reference sequence). Trimming cost V 3 bases and J 0 bases; bases outside gene matches: 5. The CDR3 region is CASSIEGASSYEQYF. The CDR3 DNA is TGTGCCAGTAGTATCGAGGGGGCGAGCTCCTACGAGCAGTACTTC.

The chain employs TRBV6-5 and TRBJ2-1; D gene unclear. V was clipped by 5 bases and J by 7 bases, with 9 bases between them. The germline CDR1 and CDR2 sequences are MNHEY and SVGAGI. There are 12 residues in the CDR3. The CDR3 nucleotides read TGTGCCAGCAGTGCGGTCCGAAATGAGCAGTTCTTC. Its translation is CASSAVRNEQFF.

CDR3: CASRSFDTGELFF. DNA of the CDR3: TGTGCCAGTAGGTCGTTCGACACCGGGGAGCTGTTTTTT. V and J are TRBV19 and TRBJ2-2; D is undetermined. The CDR3 extends over 13 amino acids. Germline CDR1 reads LNHDA; CDR2 reads SQIVND (reference sequence). V lost 6 bases to trimming and J lost 3 bases, with 8 bases between them.

This clone was seen a single time. V is TRBV28 and J is TRBJ2-2; TRBD1 matches 7 bases. CDR1 is MDHEN, CDR2 SYDVKM, per germline. V lost 5 bases to trimming and J lost 6 bases; unmatched junction nucleotides: 9. CDR3 size: 15 residues. DNA of the CDR3: TGTGCCAGCAGTCAGCCGGGACAGTCCCCCGGGGAGCTGTTTTTT. Translating it yields CASSQPGQSPGELFF.

The rearrangement links TRBV7-2 to TRBJ2-3; tentative D call: TRBD2 (6 bases). V dropped 5 bases and J dropped 2 bases, with 20 bases sitting between them. This CDR3 is built from 17 residues. The germline V gene encodes CDR1 SGHTA and CDR2 FQGNSA. The CDR3 coding sequence is TGTGCCAGCAGCCCGGGGACTCCCAATACTTACACAGATACGCAGTATTTT. This codes for CASSPGTPNTYTDTQYF.

The chain is built from TRBV28 and TRBJ2-7; 9 bases are shared with TRBD1. The CDR3 length is 14 residues. V shed 6 bases and J 4 bases; nucleotides not matched to a gene: 7. CDR1 MDHEN and CDR2 SYDVKM come from the germline V gene. CDR3 bases: TGTGCCAGCAGGAGGACAGGGGCCGTATACGAGCAGTACTTC. Translating it yields CASRRTGAVYEQYF.

The V and J genes are TRBV27 and TRBJ2-1; D possibly corresponds to TRBD2 (5 bases). The CDR3 loop spans 14 amino acids. The germline V and J ends were trimmed by 8 bases and 4 bases, with 15 bases remaining between them. From germline, CDR1 is MNHEY and CDR2 SMNVEV (reference sequence). The CDR3 loop is CASWRVTQYNEQFF. In DNA form, the CDR3 reads TGTGCCAGCTGGCGGGTCACCCAATACAATGAGCAGTTCTTC.

This clone has only one observation. The chain joins TRBV5-8 to TRBJ2-3; D gene ambiguous. The CDR3 runs to 13 residues. CDR1 and CDR2 (germline): SGHTS, YDEGEE. V lost 4 bases and J 0 bases, leaving 6 bases between the germline ends. CDR3 sequence (DNA): TGTGCCAGCAGCAGAACTAGCACAGATACGCAGTATTTT. Protein sequence: CASSRTSTDTQYF.